Below, 15 T cell receptor beta chains from the same sample are listed, as sequenced in a study of CD8 T cells in ankylosing spondylitis. TCRdb fed the 5' RACE reads into MiXCR, producing one record per CDR3 protein. The sample consists of roughly 230,000 distinct CDR3 sequences, 15% to 20% of them appearing once. The sequenced material came from blood, either unsorted or a sorted T cell fraction (not recorded which). These TCRs come from a male donor with ankylosing spondylitis or in good health (not recorded which).

Many counts were recorded for this clonotype. The rearrangement joins TRBV6-5 to TRBJ2-3; TRBD2 aligns across 14 bases. CDR1 is MNHEY, CDR2 SVGAGI, per germline. V lost 1 base, J lost 0 bases, and 6 bases stayed unmatched. This CDR3 comprises 19 residues. The CDR3 bases are TGTGCCAGCAGTTACTTCGGGACTAGCGGGAGTCTAAGCACAGATACGCAGTATTTT. Translating gives CASSYFGTSGSLSTDTQYF.

This clonotype was seen a few times. The chain is built from TRBV4-1 and TRBJ2-7; 10 bases align to TRBD1. Germline trimming cut 4 bases from V and 5 bases from J; bases unmatched to any gene: 11. The CDR3 length is 16 residues. Germline CDR1 is MGHRA and CDR2 is YSYEKL. CDR3 DNA: TGCGCCAGCAGCCCCGAACGGGCGGACAGGGGGAACGAGCAGTACTTC. Its translation: CASSPERADRGNEQYF.

The chain has TRBV20-1 and TRBJ2-5, with D possibly matching TRBD1 (6 bases). This CDR3 is 15 amino acids long. The V gene's germline CDR1 is DFQATT and CDR2 SNEGSKA (reference sequence). V was clipped by 7 bases and J by 0 bases, with 18 bases between them. CDR3 in amino acids: CSVGQGIAYQETQYF. Here the CDR3 DNA reads TGCAGTGTGGGTCAGGGGATAGCGTACCAAGAGACCCAGTACTTC.

The gene calls are TRBV20-1 and TRBJ2-1, with 10 bases that match TRBD2. The V gene end was trimmed by 0 bases and the J gene end by 4 bases; junction bases not matched to a gene: 6. This CDR3 has 16 amino acids. Germline loops: CDR1 DFQATT, CDR2 SNEGSKA (reference sequence). The CDR3 here is CSARDELAGVYNEQFF. CDR3 in DNA: TGCAGTGCTAGAGATGAGCTAGCGGGAGTGTACAATGAGCAGTTCTTC.

In its sample, this clonotype was seen a few times. The J gene is TRBJ2-3, the V gene TRBV7-9; D is ambiguous. CDR1 and CDR2 (germline): SEHNR, FQNEAQ (reference sequence). The CDR3 length is 13 residues. The V gene lost 5 bases and the J gene lost 5 bases, with 11 bases spanning the gap. CDR3 DNA sequence: TGTGCCAGCAGCCCCCGGACCGAAGATACGCAGTATTTT. Its translation is CASSPRTEDTQYF. Together with reference TRBV7-9 and TRBJ2-3, the CDR3 gives the full variable domain: DTGVSQNPRHKITKRGQNVTFRCDPISEHNRLYWYRQTLGQGPEFLTYFQNEAQLEKSRLLSDRFSAERPKGSFSTLEIQRTEQGDSAMYLCASSPRTEDTQYFGPGTRLTVL.

This clonotype was counted only a few times. This chain joins TRBV4-2 and TRBJ2-7; D unresolved. The CDR3 has 15 amino acids. Germline CDR1 and CDR2: LGHNA and YNFKEQ. The V and J ends lost 1 base and 4 bases respectively, with 14 bases between them. For the CDR3, the DNA is TGTGCCAGCAGCCAAGCCCAAGCGCCGAATTACGAGCAGTACTTC. Its protein is CASSQAQAPNYEQYF.

This chain uses TRBV4-1 with TRBJ2-7, with 7 bases matching TRBD2. CDR3 size: 15 residues. CDR1 and CDR2 (germline): MGHRA, YSYEKL. Trimming took 2 bases from V and 4 from J; bases not matched to a gene: 8. CDR3 amino acids: CASSQMAGVGYEQYF. The CDR3 DNA is TGCGCCAGCAGCCAAATGGCGGGGGTGGGTTACGAGCAGTACTTC.

This clonotype was counted between two and nine times. The CDR3 reads CASVGGGRYEQYF. CDR3 coding DNA: TGTGCCAGCGTGGGAGGGGGCAGGTACGAGCAGTACTTC. This chain joins TRBV21-1 and TRBJ2-7; the tabulated D call, TRBD1, remains unverified against the DNA. TRBV21-1 is tagged as a pseudogene. This CDR3 contains 13 residues.

V and J are TRBV6-5 and TRBJ2-7; D may be TRBD1 (7 bases). Germline CDR1 and CDR2: MNHEY and SVGAGI. V lost 1 base and J 4 bases, leaving 14 bases between the germline ends. The CDR3 sequence is 15 residues long. The CDR3 reads CASSYFGGQTYEQYF. CDR3 DNA sequence: TGTGCCAGCAGTTACTTCGGGGGACAGACTTACGAGCAGTACTTC.

The V gene is TRBV4-1, the J gene TRBJ2-7, with a weak D call TRBD1 (6 bases). The V end lost 4 bases, the J end lost 3 bases, and 16 bases lay between the germline ends. Germline CDR1 reads MGHRA; CDR2 reads YSYEKL. CDR3 length equals 15 residues. The CDR3 reads CASSRTTGSDYEQYF. DNA of the CDR3: TGCGCCAGCAGCCGAACTACAGGGTCGGACTACGAGCAGTACTTC.

The V and J genes are TRBV29-1 and TRBJ2-2; 7 bases are a match to TRBD1. The V segment lost 4 bases and the J segment 4 bases; nucleotides outside the gene matches: 3. The CDR3 is 13 residues long. In germline, CDR1 is SQVTM, CDR2 ANQGSEA. This chain's CDR3 is CSVGSGGTGELFF. CDR3 nucleotides: TGCAGCGTTGGTTCAGGGGGCACCGGGGAGCTGTTTTTT.

This clonotype occurred many times. V gene TRBV5-1 combines with J gene TRBJ2-7; 7 bases line up with TRBD1. V lost 0 bases to trimming and J lost 6 bases; unmatched junction nucleotides: 3. Germline V CDR1 and CDR2: SGHRS, YFSETQ. CDR3 size: 13 residues. CDR3 protein: CASSLGQGLEQYF. CDR3 bases: TGCGCCAGCAGCTTGGGACAGGGCCTCGAGCAGTACTTC.

This clonotype has a count of ten or more. CDR3 loop: CASSLRLDLAKNIQYF. CDR3 nucleotide sequence: TGTGCCAGCAGCTTAAGGCTAGACCTAGCCAAAAACATTCAGTACTTC. V usage is TRBV7-2 and J usage is TRBJ2-4; D gene unclear. The CDR3 is made up of 16 amino acids. Germline V gene data show CDR1 as SGHTA and CDR2 as FQGNSA. Trimming removed 2 bases from V and 0 bases from J, with 11 bases in between.

This clonotype was seen ten or more times. The gene calls are TRBV15 and TRBJ2-1; 10 positions agree with TRBD2. Trimming at V came to 4 bases and at J to 4 bases, leaving 7 bases not matched to a gene. Germline V lookup: CDR1 LNHNV, CDR2 YYDKDF (reference sequence). The CDR3 is 16 residues long. The CDR3 is CATSNLAGATYNEQFF. Written as DNA, the CDR3 is TGTGCCACCAGCAACCTAGCGGGAGCAACTTACAATGAGCAGTTCTTC.

J is TRBJ2-2 and V is TRBV29-1; unclear D gene. Between the trimmed V and J ends, which lost 1 base and 4 bases, there was a span of 7 bases. The CDR3 spans 13 residues. Per the germline V gene, CDR1 is SQVTM and CDR2 is ANQGSEA. CDR3 coding DNA: TGCAGCGTTGAAGGTGACGGCACCGGGGAGCTGTTTTTT. Translating gives CSVEGDGTGELFF.